This T cell receptor beta chain was captured in a study of blood T cell repertoires in COVID-19. Study at large: In each case, the material was cDNA or gDNA derived from T cells, B-cell-depleted T cells, or PBMCs.

The CDR3 has 13 residues. CDR1 is MNHEY, CDR2 SVGAGI, per germline. Losses at the gene ends were 6 bases for V and 2 bases for J; bases not matched to a gene: 2. For this clone: The sample contains more than one DNA sequence encoding this CDR3.

How the authors handled the data: The authors estimated nucleated cell counts from reference gene primer amplification. The repertoire was sequenced with immunoSEQ multiplex PCR; TCRdb's copy has only in-frame clones and lacks some. The DNA was the basis for D and trimming; V, J and clone size are from that table. The sample has some 94,000 clones, about 87% seen once; the top ten hold approximately 15%. Sequencing was carried out using peripheral blood. V and J are TRBV6-5 and TRBJ1-2; 8 bases are shared with TRBD1. The TCR sequence derives from a human donor in a cohort sampled during active COVID-19. DNA for the CDR3: TGTGCCAGCAGCAGGACAGGGAACTATGGCTACACCTTC. Translated: CASSRTGNYGYTF.